These 4 T cell receptor beta chains came from one sample sequenced in a study of long-term antiretroviral therapy in people with HIV. Runs used v3.0 of the immunoSEQ assay and were done at survey level. This table comes from immunoSEQ multiplex PCR, and its TCRdb copy is limited to in-frame clones, with some not included. The table shows fewer than 15,000 clones, with over 70% occurring only once. The sequencing used unsorted PBMCs, collected 0.8 years before starting antiretroviral therapy. The receptor set was obtained from a woman aged 40 to 49 with HIV.

The V and J genes are TRBV5-1 and TRBJ2-6; D unclear. This CDR3 comprises 14 residues. The V end was cut by 7 bases, the J end by 0 bases, with 8 bases between. The germline V gene has CDR1 SGHRS and CDR2 YFSETQ. This chain's CDR3 is CASGDSSGANVLTF. Here the CDR3 DNA reads TGCGCCAGCGGAGACTCCTCTGGGGCCAACGTCCTGACTTTC.

The V call is TRBV7-2, the J call TRBJ1-1, with TRBD1 identical over 7 bases. The CDR3 has 14 amino acids. The ends lost 6 bases at V and 1 base at J; junction bases unmatched: 5. CDR1 and CDR2 (germline): SGHTA, FQGNSA. The chain's CDR3 is CASSFRTGNTEAFF. The CDR3 nucleotides are TGTGCCAGCAGTTTCCGGACAGGGAACACTGAAGCTTTCTTT.

The genes are TRBV9 and TRBJ2-1; 8 bases map to TRBD2. The CDR3 is 17 residues long. Germline CDR1 SGDLS, CDR2 YYNGEE. The ends lost 2 bases at V and 7 bases at J; junction bases unmatched: 14. CDR3 sequence: CASSVEAGGGRFNEQFF. The CDR3 DNA reads as TGTGCCAGCAGCGTGGAGGCGGGGGGCGGGAGGTTTAATGAGCAGTTCTTC.

V and J are TRBV28 and TRBJ2-1; 10 nucleotides agree with TRBD1. The CDR3 length is 14 residues. V dropped 8 bases and J dropped 3; count of bases not matched to a gene: 4. Germline V lookup: CDR1 MDHEN, CDR2 SYDVKM. The CDR3: CASAGTGVYNEQFF. CDR3 nucleotides: TGTGCCAGCGCTGGGACAGGGGTCTACAATGAGCAGTTCTTC.